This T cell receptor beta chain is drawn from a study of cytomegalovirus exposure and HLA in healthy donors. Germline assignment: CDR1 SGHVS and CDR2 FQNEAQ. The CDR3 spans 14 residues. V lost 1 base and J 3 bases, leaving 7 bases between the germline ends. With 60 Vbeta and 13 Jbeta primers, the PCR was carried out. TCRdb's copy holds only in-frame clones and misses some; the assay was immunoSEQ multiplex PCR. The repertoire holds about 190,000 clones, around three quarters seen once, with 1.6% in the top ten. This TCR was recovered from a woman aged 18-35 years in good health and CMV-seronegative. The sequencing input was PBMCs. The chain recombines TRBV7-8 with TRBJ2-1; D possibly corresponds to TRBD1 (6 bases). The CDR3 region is CASSLGTDYNEQFF. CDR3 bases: TGTGCCAGCAGCTTAGGGACAGACTACAATGAGCAGTTCTTC.